This T cell receptor beta chain was documented in a study of OX40 agonist ivuxolimab in advanced cancers. The overall study: Partial responses occurred in three patients (one hepatocellular carcinoma, two cutaneous melanoma). Study outcomes and limitations: In a subset of nonresponders, normalized T-cell clonal expansion was also low.

To note about this clone: Its cognate antigen is unknown.

Method: immunoSEQ multiplex PCR; TCRdb's copy keeps in-frame clones and lacks some. The table records about 58,000 clones, roughly four fifths of them present only once. The CDR3 runs 16 residues. Germline CDR1 is SGHVS and CDR2 is FQNEAQ. This TCR was recovered from an adult with an advanced solid tumor such as melanoma, head and neck, liver or kidney cancer. This sample comprised CD4+ or CD8+ T cells sorted from blood, obtained in a trial of the OX40 agonist ivuxolimab. V usage is TRBV7-8 and J usage is TRBJ2-5; 14 bases align to TRBD2. With the DNA end fitting TRBJ2-7 better, the J assignment may be wrong. CDR3 in amino acids: CASSAGLAGDLYEQYF. CDR3 in DNA: TGTGCCAGCAGCGCGGGACTAGCGGGGGACCTCTACGAGCAGTACTTC.